This T cell receptor (beta chain) was recorded in a study of chemoradiotherapy in HPV16-positive cancers (dated by TCRdb to about 2022). In the study overall: Using functional T-cell assays on cells from two HPV16-positive patients, the researchers defined candidate HPV-specific T-cell clones and common TCR motifs. The study asked whether T-cell immunity against the HPV oncoproteins E6 and E7 changes during chemoradiotherapy and whether it affects survival. Next, the candidate HPV-specific TCRs and motifs were followed in TCR repertoires from about 90 patients with HPV-related cancers. Overall results and qualifications from the work: Only two HPV16-positive patients were used to derive the functional definition of HPV-specific T cells, and the survival association was reported for HPV16-positive patients. In HPV16-positive patients, expansion of HPV-responsive T cells during chemoradiotherapy was found to be associated with improved recurrence-free survival. Expansion of candidate HPV-specific clones and E7-related TCR motifs was observed in the tumor microenvironment during treatment, whereas no such expansion was observed for non-HPV-specific T cells.

Library method: the immunoSEQ multiplex PCR assay. TCRdb holds this immuneACCESS table with in-frame rearrangements only. Some clones are missing; in checked studies, unresolved V genes explain under half, and the rest has no known cause. The sample table holds about 5,900 clones, of which 73% were seen once. The ten largest clones add up to 9.5% to 13% of the sample. Repertoires were sampled repeatedly over the course of chemoradiotherapy so that clonal expansion in the tumor microenvironment could be followed. Per the germline V gene (reference sequence), SGHKS is the CDR1 and YYEKEE is the CDR2. From the cysteine up to the phenylalanine, the CDR3 has a length of 14 residues. CDR3 DNA only is kept here, 42 bases in frame from base 1. The germline ends are 14 bases apart after V is trimmed by 7 bases and J by 0 bases. As for this clone: Its target antigen remains unknown. Nothing much larger sits one base from this clone, and base qualities are not available.

The V and J genes are TRBV5-5 and TRBJ2-7; the D region is possibly TRBD1 or TRBD2, each matching across 5 bases. The source of this sequence is a human donor with HPV-associated anogenital cancer. The material was obtained from a patient who underwent chemoradiotherapy. DNA sequence: TGTGCCAGCCGCCCCCCAGGGAGCTCCTACGAGCAGTACTTC. Its translation reads: CASRPPGSSYEQYF.